This entry features one T cell receptor beta chain sequence. CDR3 length equals 16 residues. Trimming took 5 bases from V and 7 from J, leaving 20 bases between them. Germline CDR1 is MDHEN and CDR2 is SYDVKM. Single viable CD3+CD4+CD8-CD45RO+ cells were sorted as the memory CD4+ T cells. The sample comes from a study of memory CD4+ T cells and cytomegalovirus serostatus. Profiling relied on immunoSEQ multiplex PCR, and the TCRdb table lists in-frame clones only, not all of them. The table includes around 88,000 clones, around 80% detected once. The rearrangement links TRBV28 to TRBJ1-4, with D maybe TRBD1 (5 bases). Sequenced material: memory CD4+ T cells from blood. The receptor was derived from an adult in good health and CMV-seropositive. CDR3 DNA: TGTGCCAGCAGTCCTGTGGGGGGATGGGGTGGTGAAAAACTGTTTTTT. Its translation: CASSPVGGWGGEKLFF.